The entry below describes one T cell receptor (beta chain). This clonotype occurred a few times. The target of this receptor is not known. No much larger clone exists at a distance of one base, and base qualities are not known. This entry comes from a study of response to subunit inactivated influenza vaccine (dated by TCRdb to the late 2010s). General notes on the study: To follow how T cells responded to a trivalent subunit inactivated influenza vaccine, the researchers relied on deep quantitative profiling of the T cell receptor repertoire.

Overall study results and their limits: The authors suggested that each seasonal influenza vaccination may recruit only a limited number of new T cells.

Libraries were made using RT-PCR. The sequencing machine was an Illumina HiSeq 2500. TCRdb handled the public reads itself, with Q25 trimming in fastp and clone calling in MiXCR, and kept productive beta chains. CDR3 protein sequences are deduplicated, and each keeps its most common genes and DNA. The sample table records a few hundred thousand distinct CDR3 sequences; about 7.2% of these occur just once. Less than 15% of the sample is held by the ten biggest clonotypes. The CDR1 and CDR2 encoded by the germline V gene are SGDLS and YYNGEE. V is cut by 3 bases and J by 7 bases, and the space between the germline ends is 19 bases. From its cysteine to its phenylalanine, the CDR3 spans 16 amino acids. Of all the DNA, just the CDR3 is kept, 48 bases in frame from base 1.

The TCR originated in a man aged 50 to 69 who received an inactivated influenza vaccine. Donor details come from another sample of the same person, matched by shared clones. The sequenced sample was PBMCs from blood, obtained around 2 years after vaccination. This receptor chain uses TRBV9 and TRBJ1-4, with a tentative D gene TRBD1 over 5 matching bases. The DNA is TGTGCCAGCAGCGACCTCGAAACCGGGGGTTTTGAAAAACTGTTTTTT. Its product reads: CASSDLETGGFEKLFF.